The entry below describes one TCR beta chain. This record comes from a study of blood T cell repertoires in COVID-19. The protocol was immunoSEQ multiplex PCR, while the TCRdb copy is restricted to in-frame clones and leaves out a portion. The table has 150,000 to 200,000 clones, 80% seen once. The TCR sequence derives from a man aged 40-50 years who had recovered from COVID-19. The sample was PBMCs or T cells enriched from blood (not recorded which).

The CDR3 DNA follows: TGTGCCATCAGTGACCGGGACAGGGAGGTCAACTATGGCTACACCTTC. Encoded protein: CAISDRDREVNYGYTF. The chain recombines TRBV10-3 with TRBJ1-2, with TRBD1 matching over 9 bases. The length of the CDR3 is 16 residues. Per the germline V gene, CDR1 is ENHRY and CDR2 is SYGVKD. The J segment lost 2 bases and the V segment lost 3 bases, leaving 7 bases of the junction unmatched.